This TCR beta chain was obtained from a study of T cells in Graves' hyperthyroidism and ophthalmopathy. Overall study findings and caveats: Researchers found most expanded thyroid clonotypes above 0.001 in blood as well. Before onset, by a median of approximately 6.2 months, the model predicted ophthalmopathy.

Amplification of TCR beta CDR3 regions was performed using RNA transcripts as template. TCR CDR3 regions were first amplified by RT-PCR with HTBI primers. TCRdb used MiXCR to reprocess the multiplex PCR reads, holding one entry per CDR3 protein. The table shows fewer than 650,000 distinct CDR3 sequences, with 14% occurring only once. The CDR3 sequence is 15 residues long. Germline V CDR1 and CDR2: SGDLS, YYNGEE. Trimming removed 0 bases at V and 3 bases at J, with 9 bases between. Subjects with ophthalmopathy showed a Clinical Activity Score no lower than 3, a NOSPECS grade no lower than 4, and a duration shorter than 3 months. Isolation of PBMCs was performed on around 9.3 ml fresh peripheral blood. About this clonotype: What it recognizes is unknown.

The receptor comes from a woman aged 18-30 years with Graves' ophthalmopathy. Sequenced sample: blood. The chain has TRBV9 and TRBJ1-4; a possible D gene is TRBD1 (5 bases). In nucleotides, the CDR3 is TGTGCCAGCAGCGTAGGCCCGGGGGCTAATGAAAAACTGTTTTTT. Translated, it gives CASSVGPGANEKLFF.